The sequence of this T cell receptor (beta chain) was determined in a study of cytomegalovirus exposure and HLA in healthy donors. Per germline, CDR1 MNHEY and CDR2 SMNVEV (reference sequence). The CDR3 runs to 16 residues. V lost 5 bases and J lost 2; bases outside the gene matches: 7. Concerning this clone: Its matching antigen is unknown.

PCR involved 60 Vbeta and 13 Jbeta primers. Sequencing was performed with immunoSEQ multiplex PCR; in TCRdb, only in-frame clones are kept and a portion is missing. The sample lists over 80,000 clones, 60% to 80% occurring once. Findings and limits, study-wide: In a later analysis, TCR beta V- and J-gene trimming was associated with a missense DCLRE1C variant.

This chain uses TRBV27 with TRBJ1-4; 8 nucleotides line up with TRBD1. The sample taken for sequencing was PBMCs. This sequence originates from a female donor in good health and CMV-seronegative. The CDR3, as DNA: TGTGCCAGCAGTCCCCGGACAGGGCTGACTAATGAAAAACTGTTTTTT. Protein sequence: CASSPRTGLTNEKLFF.